These 9 T cell receptor beta chains were all obtained from the same sample, sequenced in a study of identical twins. Each CDR3 protein gets one entry after TCRdb re-called the 5' RACE reads with MiXCR. Of 450,000 or so distinct CDR3 sequences detected, 24% appear once; the ten largest clones hold 2.9%. The same sample was also used in a study of T cells expressing NK-cell markers.

Sample: CD4+ T cells sorted from blood. These receptors were collected from a woman aged 18-30 years in good health.

This rearrangement joins TRBV9 to TRBJ2-1; D assignment may be TRBD1 or TRBD2 (5 bases each). The ends were cut back, 0 bases at V and 8 bases at J, with 9 bases in the middle. The CDR3 consists of 13 residues. Germline-derived CDR1 and CDR2 are SGDLS and YYNGEE. Here the CDR3 DNA reads TGTGCCAGCAGCGTAGAGAGGGGCGATGAGCAGTTCTTC. Translated, it gives CASSVERGDEQFF.

This clonotype was picked up a small number of times. The chain has TRBV5-1 and TRBJ2-1, with a weak D call TRBD1 (6 bases). The V end lost 2 bases, the J end lost 3 bases, and 9 bases lay between the germline ends. The CDR3 is made up of 14 amino acids. Germline-derived CDR1 and CDR2 are SGHRS and YFSETQ. Here the CDR3 reads CASSFSDSYNEQFF. In DNA, the CDR3 is TGCGCCAGCAGCTTTTCGGACAGCTACAATGAGCAGTTCTTC.

J is TRBJ2-1 and V is TRBV14; 9 bases are a match to TRBD2. The CDR3 runs 18 residues. J lost 7 bases, V lost 7 bases, and 20 bases had no gene match. Germline CDR1 reads SGHDN; CDR2 reads FVKESK. The CDR3 bases are TGTGCCAGCACCCCCCTTGGGGTTAGCGGGAGAGTAAAAAATGAGCAGTTCTTC. Translating gives CASTPLGVSGRVKNEQFF.

The rearrangement links TRBV19 to TRBJ2-3, with D unresolved. The CDR3 sequence is 14 residues long. The germline CDR1 and CDR2 sequences are LNHDA and SQIVND (reference sequence). Trimming stripped 3 bases from V and 5 bases from J, with 12 bases between. As DNA, the CDR3 is TGTGCCAGTAGTATCGGGCAGTTTGGAGATACGCAGTATTTT. Amino acids: CASSIGQFGDTQYF.

In this sample, this clonotype turned up a few times. CDR3 sequence: CASSLWTIDTQYF. CDR3 DNA: TGTGCCAGCAGCTTATGGACAATAGATACGCAGTATTTT. This rearrangement joins TRBV7-2 to TRBJ2-3; the D gene is possibly TRBD1 (5 bases). This CDR3 has 13 amino acids. Trimming removed 2 bases from V and 5 bases from J, with 8 bases in between. Germline CDR1 reads SGHTA; CDR2 reads FQGNSA.

V gene TRBV20-1 combines with J gene TRBJ1-1; D is uncertain. Germline V gene data show CDR1 as DFQATT and CDR2 as SNEGSKA (reference sequence). The CDR3 is 9 amino acids. V was shortened by 6 bases and J by 10 bases, with 9 bases between the two germline ends. The DNA of the CDR3 is TGCAGTGCCCAAGGCGGAGCTTTCTTT. This sequence encodes CSAQGGAFF.

This chain joins TRBV27 and TRBJ2-1; TRBD1 matches at 7 bases. V was clipped by 7 bases and J by 5 bases; unmatched bases: 14. CDR3 length equals 16 residues. Germline-derived CDR1 and CDR2 are MNHEY and SMNVEV (reference sequence). Here the CDR3 DNA reads TGTGCCAGCAACGGAAGGTTGGGACAGACTAACAATGAGCAGTTCTTC. As protein: CASNGRLGQTNNEQFF.

The rearrangement joins TRBV6-1 to TRBJ2-3; the match to TRBD2 covers 10 bases. Losses at the gene ends were 5 bases for V and 6 bases for J; bases not matched to a gene: 11. This CDR3 comprises 16 residues. Germline V lookup: CDR1 MNHNS, CDR2 SASEGT. The CDR3 loop is CASSTLWGSGRDTQYF. The CDR3 region has the DNA TGTGCCAGCAGTACCCTCTGGGGTAGCGGGAGGGATACGCAGTATTTT.

As for this clonotype: A read error may account for a junction end that differs from germline. The V gene is TRBV4-2, the J gene TRBJ2-1; 10 bases line up with TRBD2. This CDR3 has 16 amino acids. Germline assignment: CDR1 LGHNA and CDR2 YNFKEQ. CDR3 bases: TGTGGCAGCAGCCGAGGCGGGACTAGCGCATACAATGAGCAGTTCTTC. This translates into CGSSRGGTSAYNEQFF.